A selection of T cell receptor beta chains follows, all from one sample in a study of cytotoxic CD8 clonotypes in ibrutinib-treated CLL. The method was immunoSEQ multiplex PCR; TCRdb's version includes in-frame clones alone and lacks a portion of them. The sample carries about 92,000 clones, over 60% recorded once. The sample here was PBMCs, taken after 24 months of ibrutinib treatment. Receptor source: a human donor with chronic lymphocytic leukemia. Each CDR3 is given with its conserved first and last residue. The D gene is left open where the match is weak. A row's size may be missing; if present it is once, few, many or a size class.

v_gene: TRBV1; abundance: .; j_gene: TRBJ1-5; d_gene: .; CDR3aa: CTSSQDAWADSNQPQHF; CDR3nt: TGCACCAGCAGCCAAGACGCCTGGGCAGATAGCAATCAGCCCCAGCATTTT
v_gene: TRBV30; abundance: .; j_gene: TRBJ2-7; d_gene: TRBD2; CDR3aa: CAWSRTSGTPYEQYF; CDR3nt: TGTGCCTGGAGTCGTACTAGCGGGACCCCTTACGAGCAGTACTTC
v_gene: TRBV4-2; abundance: .; j_gene: TRBJ1-2; d_gene: .; CDR3aa: CASSTVGGSFSYGYTF; CDR3nt: TGTGCCAGCAGTACAGTGGGCGGATCGTTCTCCTATGGCTACACCTTC
v_gene: TRBV5-1; abundance: .; j_gene: TRBJ1-3; d_gene: .; CDR3aa: CASSLGISGNTIYF; CDR3nt: TGCGCCAGCAGCTTAGGGATCTCTGGAAACACCATATATTTT
v_gene: TRBV7-2; abundance: .; j_gene: TRBJ2-7; d_gene: .; CDR3aa: CASSPSGRVYEQYF; CDR3nt: TGTGCCAGCAGCCCCTCGGGGCGCGTGTACGAGCAGTACTTC
v_gene: TRBV29-1; abundance: few; j_gene: TRBJ1-2; d_gene: .; CDR3aa: CSVEDQRGGYTF; CDR3nt: TGCAGCGTTGAAGATCAAAGGGGAGGCTACACCTTC
v_gene: TRBV18; abundance: once; j_gene: TRBJ2-7; d_gene: .; CDR3aa: CASSPPSSYEQYF; CDR3nt: TGTGCCAGCTCACCCCCCAGCTCCTACGAGCAGTACTTC
v_gene: TRBV21-1; abundance: .; j_gene: TRBJ2-7; d_gene: .; CDR3aa: CASTQGGRAFEQYF; CDR3nt: TGTGCCAGCACCCAAGGGGGGAGGGCTTTCGAGCAGTACTTC
v_gene: TRBV6-1; abundance: few; j_gene: TRBJ2-5; d_gene: .; CDR3aa: CASSEALQFGETQYF; CDR3nt: TGTGCCAGCAGTGAAGCGCTTCAATTCGGCGAGACCCAGTACTTC
v_gene: TRBV4-1; abundance: .; j_gene: TRBJ2-1; d_gene: TRBD2; CDR3aa: CASSQSPSGSDNEQFF; CDR3nt: TGCGCCAGCAGCCAGAGTCCTAGCGGGAGCGACAATGAGCAGTTCTTC
v_gene: TRBV19; abundance: .; j_gene: TRBJ1-3; d_gene: TRBD1; CDR3aa: CASSTSWTGSSGNTIYF; CDR3nt: TGTGCCAGTAGTACGTCGTGGACAGGGAGCTCTGGAAACACCATATATTTT
v_gene: TRBV5-5; abundance: .; j_gene: TRBJ1-1; d_gene: TRBD1; CDR3aa: CASSLADRATEAFF; CDR3nt: TGTGCCAGCAGCTTGGCCGACAGGGCCACTGAAGCTTTCTTT
v_gene: TRBV7-2; abundance: .; j_gene: TRBJ1-2; d_gene: .; CDR3aa: CASSLGGQAVYGYTF; CDR3nt: TGTGCCAGCAGCTTAGGAGGGCAGGCCGTCTATGGCTACACCTTC
v_gene: TRBV11-2; abundance: .; j_gene: TRBJ1-2; d_gene: .; CDR3aa: CASSLVGTGDYGYTF; CDR3nt: TGTGCCAGCAGCTTAGTGGGTACAGGAGATTATGGCTACACCTTC
v_gene: TRBV5-6; abundance: .; j_gene: TRBJ1-5; d_gene: .; CDR3aa: CASSLGQGSLPQHF; CDR3nt: TGTGCCAGCAGCCTGGGGCAGGGTTCCCTGCCCCAGCATTTT
v_gene: TRBV28; abundance: medium-sized; j_gene: TRBJ1-3; d_gene: .; CDR3aa: CASSFGGGWNTIYF; CDR3nt: TGTGCCAGCAGTTTCGGAGGTGGTTGGAACACCATATATTTT
v_gene: TRBV6-1; abundance: .; j_gene: TRBJ2-6; d_gene: .; CDR3aa: CASSERTGLGANVLTF; CDR3nt: TGTGCCAGCAGTGAACGTACGGGCCTGGGGGCCAACGTCCTGACTTTC
v_gene: TRBV28; abundance: many; j_gene: TRBJ1-1; d_gene: .; CDR3aa: CASSPGGRGTEAFF; CDR3nt: TGTGCCAGCAGCCCCGGGGGACGAGGCACTGAAGCTTTCTTT
v_gene: TRBV5-1; abundance: .; j_gene: TRBJ2-1; d_gene: TRBD2; CDR3aa: CASSLTSGSGNEQFF; CDR3nt: TGCGCCAGCAGCTTGACTAGCGGGAGTGGCAATGAGCAGTTCTTC
v_gene: TRBV6-1; abundance: .; j_gene: TRBJ2-5; d_gene: .; CDR3aa: CASRPTRAQETQYF; CDR3nt: TGTGCCAGCAGACCCACTAGGGCTCAAGAGACCCAGTACTTC
v_gene: TRBV6-1; abundance: .; j_gene: TRBJ1-6; d_gene: .; CDR3aa: CASRDRDNSPLHF; CDR3nt: TGTGCCAGCAGGGACAGAGATAATTCACCCCTCCACTTT
v_gene: TRBV28; abundance: .; j_gene: TRBJ2-7; d_gene: .; CDR3aa: CASSNGDASYEQYF; CDR3nt: TGTGCCAGCAGTAACGGGGACGCCTCCTACGAGCAGTACTTC
v_gene: TRBV7-2; abundance: once; j_gene: TRBJ2-7; d_gene: TRBD2; CDR3aa: CASSSSAGGGAYEQYF; CDR3nt: TGTGCCAGCAGCTCATCAGCGGGAGGGGGGGCTTACGAGCAGTACTTC
v_gene: TRBV6-1; abundance: few; j_gene: TRBJ1-1; d_gene: .; CDR3aa: CASRKGGMNTEAFF; CDR3nt: TGTGCCAGCAGGAAGGGGGGAATGAACACTGAAGCTTTCTTT
v_gene: TRBV29-1; abundance: .; j_gene: TRBJ1-1; d_gene: .; CDR3aa: CSVDPGGWISSTEAFF; CDR3nt: TGCAGCGTGGACCCCGGTGGATGGATAAGTAGCACTGAAGCTTTCTTT
v_gene: TRBV11-3; abundance: .; j_gene: TRBJ2-1; d_gene: .; CDR3aa: CASSKRAGDPFSYNEQFF; CDR3nt: TGTGCCAGCAGCAAAAGGGCAGGGGACCCCTTCTCCTACAATGAGCAGTTCTTC
v_gene: TRBV28; abundance: .; j_gene: TRBJ2-3; d_gene: TRBD1; CDR3aa: CASNTGTGRTDTQYF; CDR3nt: TGTGCCAGCAATACCGGGACAGGGCGCACAGATACGCAGTATTTT
v_gene: TRBV7-8; abundance: .; j_gene: TRBJ2-5; d_gene: .; CDR3aa: CASSPMETQYF; CDR3nt: TGTGCCAGCAGCCCAATGGAGACCCAGTACTTC
v_gene: TRBV18; abundance: .; j_gene: TRBJ1-1; d_gene: .; CDR3aa: CASSPGTQGRGTEAFF; CDR3nt: TGTGCCAGCTCTCCCGGGACCCAAGGGCGAGGCACTGAAGCTTTCTTT
v_gene: TRBV9; abundance: .; j_gene: TRBJ2-3; d_gene: TRBD2; CDR3aa: CASSPGLVTDTQYF; CDR3nt: TGTGCCAGCAGCCCAGGACTAGTGACAGATACGCAGTATTTT
v_gene: TRBV19; abundance: .; j_gene: TRBJ1-1; d_gene: .; CDR3aa: CASSMRTVNTEAFF; CDR3nt: TGTGCCAGTAGTATGAGGACTGTGAACACTGAAGCTTTCTTT
v_gene: TRBV2; abundance: .; j_gene: TRBJ1-2; d_gene: .; CDR3aa: CASSSTGHYGYTF; CDR3nt: TGTGCCAGCAGTTCCACGGGTCACTATGGCTACACCTTC
v_gene: TRBV5-1; abundance: .; j_gene: TRBJ1-1; d_gene: .; CDR3aa: CASSVSQGSTEAFF; CDR3nt: TGCGCCAGCAGCGTGTCACAGGGTAGCACTGAAGCTTTCTTT
v_gene: TRBV7-2; abundance: .; j_gene: TRBJ1-5; d_gene: TRBD1; CDR3aa: CASSRDRGSNQPQHF; CDR3nt: TGTGCCAGCAGCCGAGACAGGGGTAGCAATCAGCCCCAGCATTTT
v_gene: TRBV5-1; abundance: .; j_gene: TRBJ2-1; d_gene: .; CDR3aa: CASSLEYNYNEQFF; CDR3nt: TGCGCCAGCAGTCTCGAATACAATTACAATGAGCAGTTCTTC
v_gene: TRBV27; abundance: .; j_gene: TRBJ1-2; d_gene: .; CDR3aa: CASGKRGTLYGYTF; CDR3nt: TGTGCCAGCGGGAAAAGAGGGACGCTCTATGGCTACACCTTC
v_gene: TRBV7-2; abundance: .; j_gene: TRBJ2-7; d_gene: .; CDR3aa: CASSYERGQYF; CDR3nt: TGTGCCAGCAGCTACGAGCGCGGGCAGTACTTC
v_gene: TRBV7-9; abundance: few; j_gene: TRBJ2-1; d_gene: TRBD2; CDR3aa: CASGTSNEQFF; CDR3nt: TGTGCCAGCGGGACTAGCAATGAGCAGTTCTTC
v_gene: TRBV7-8; abundance: .; j_gene: TRBJ2-5; d_gene: .; CDR3aa: CASSPSGVALYQETQYF; CDR3nt: TGTGCCAGCAGCCCCTCGGGGGTTGCGCTGTACCAAGAGACCCAGTACTTC
v_gene: TRBV7-2; abundance: .; j_gene: TRBJ2-3; d_gene: TRBD1; CDR3aa: CASSLDRGPTDTQYF; CDR3nt: TGTGCCAGCAGCCTCGACAGGGGGCCTACAGATACGCAGTATTTT
v_gene: TRBV7-2; abundance: .; j_gene: TRBJ2-5; d_gene: .; CDR3aa: CASSLAPGRGQETQYF; CDR3nt: TGTGCCAGCAGCTTAGCCCCGGGGAGAGGACAGGAGACCCAGTACTTC
v_gene: TRBV7-2; abundance: once; j_gene: TRBJ1-5; d_gene: .; CDR3aa: CASSLAGYGQPQHF; CDR3nt: TGTGCCAGCAGCCTCGCGGGGTATGGTCAGCCCCAGCATTTT
v_gene: TRBV6-1; abundance: few; j_gene: TRBJ1-5; d_gene: .; CDR3aa: CASSGFEQPQHF; CDR3nt: TGTGCCAGCAGTGGATTTGAACAGCCCCAGCATTTT
v_gene: TRBV5-1; abundance: .; j_gene: TRBJ2-3; d_gene: .; CDR3aa: CASSERPSTDTQYF; CDR3nt: TGCGCCAGCAGCGAGCGACCTAGCACAGATACGCAGTATTTT
v_gene: TRBV19; abundance: .; j_gene: TRBJ1-5; d_gene: .; CDR3aa: CASSIPGYSNQPQHF; CDR3nt: TGTGCCAGTAGTATCCCCGGCTATAGCAATCAGCCCCAGCATTTT
v_gene: TRBV2; abundance: .; j_gene: TRBJ1-5; d_gene: .; CDR3aa: CASGEVGQYSNQPQHF; CDR3nt: TGTGCCAGCGGCGAAGTGGGCCAGTATAGCAATCAGCCCCAGCATTTT
v_gene: TRBV7-8; abundance: .; j_gene: TRBJ2-7; d_gene: TRBD1; CDR3aa: CASSLTTGKYEQYF; CDR3nt: TGTGCCAGCAGCCTCACGACAGGGAAGTACGAGCAGTACTTC
v_gene: TRBV5-1; abundance: .; j_gene: TRBJ1-1; d_gene: TRBD1; CDR3aa: CASSWGTGRNTEAFF; CDR3nt: TGCGCCAGCAGCTGGGGGACAGGGCGGAACACTGAAGCTTTCTTT
v_gene: TRBV28; abundance: .; j_gene: TRBJ1-2; d_gene: TRBD1; CDR3aa: CASWDPGQGRYGYTF; CDR3nt: TGTGCCAGTTGGGATCCGGGACAGGGGCGCTATGGCTACACCTTC
v_gene: TRBV5-1; abundance: .; j_gene: TRBJ2-2; d_gene: .; CDR3aa: CASSLDAGFTGELFF; CDR3nt: TGCGCCAGCAGCTTGGATGCTGGGTTCACCGGGGAGCTGTTTTTT
v_gene: TRBV7-2; abundance: .; j_gene: TRBJ2-3; d_gene: TRBD1; CDR3aa: CASSRLTGSTDTQYF; CDR3nt: TGTGCCAGCAGCCGGTTGACAGGGAGCACAGATACGCAGTATTTT
v_gene: TRBV7-3; abundance: .; j_gene: TRBJ2-1; d_gene: .; CDR3aa: CASSPPGLNEQFF; CDR3nt: TGTGCCAGCAGCCCCCCCGGTCTCAATGAGCAGTTCTTC